Shown below are 8 T cell receptor beta chains from a single sample sequenced in a study of cytomegalovirus exposure and HLA in healthy donors. PCR primers comprised 60 Vbeta and 13 Jbeta primers. Method: immunoSEQ multiplex PCR; TCRdb's copy keeps in-frame clones and lacks some. The sample includes around 150,000 clones, approximately 79% seen only once; the top ten take 0.85% to 1.4%. The sequencing sample was made of PBMCs. Receptors were obtained from a male donor in good health and CMV-seronegative.

The J gene is TRBJ2-7, the V gene TRBV5-1; tentative D call: TRBD1 (5 bases). CDR1 and CDR2 (germline): SGHRS, YFSETQ. This CDR3 has 14 amino acids. Trimming took off 0 bases at V and 2 bases at J, with 9 bases between the two ends. As DNA, the CDR3 is TGCGCCAGCAGCTTGGGTGGGGCTCCCTACGAGCAGTACTTC. As protein: CASSLGGAPYEQYF.

The J gene is TRBJ2-7, the V gene TRBV29-1; tentative D call: TRBD2 (6 bases). Germline CDR1 SQVTM, CDR2 ANQGSEA. Trimming left V 7 bases short and J 7 bases short, with 23 bases between. The CDR3 has 14 residues. CDR3 in DNA: TGCAGCGCGGGAGCTCAGGGTCCACCCGGGGAGCAGTACTTC. Amino acid sequence: CSAGAQGPPGEQYF.

The chain is built from TRBV5-1 and TRBJ1-2, with D maybe TRBD1 (5 bases). CDR1 and CDR2 (germline): SGHRS, YFSETQ. CDR3 size: 13 residues. V lost 5 bases, J lost 8 bases, and 16 bases lay in between. CDR3 coding DNA: TGCGCCAGCAGTAAGGGGCAGATGGGGGGCTACACCTTC. Its protein product is CASSKGQMGGYTF.

As concerns this clone: Other DNA sequences from this sample encode an identical CDR3 as well. The rearrangement uses TRBV5-1 and TRBJ2-2; no clear D gene. Germline CDR1 and CDR2: SGHRS and YFSETQ. V lost 4 bases and J 8 bases, leaving 6 bases between the germline ends. This CDR3 comprises 11 residues. CDR3 DNA sequence: TGCGCCAGCAGCGCGGATGGGGAGCTGTTTTTT. Encoded protein: CASSADGELFF. Variable domain in full (rest from reference TRBV5-1 and TRBJ2-2): KAGVTQTPRYLIKTRGQQVTLSCSPISGHRSVSWYQQTPGQGLQFLFEYFSETQRNKGNFPGRFSGRQFSNSRSEMNVSTLELGDSALYLCASSADGELFFGEGSRLTVL.

The chain employs TRBV6-5 and TRBJ2-3; 7 nucleotides agree with TRBD2. The germline gives CDR1 MNHEY, CDR2 SVGAGI. The V and J ends lost 4 bases and 1 base, in that order; junction bases with no gene match: 2. The CDR3 is 14 residues long. The CDR3 reads CASSSREGTDTQYF. As DNA, the CDR3 is TGTGCCAGCAGTTCCCGGGAGGGCACAGATACGCAGTATTTT.

The genes are TRBV19 and TRBJ1-5; D might be TRBD1 (6 bases). V was clipped by 1 base and J by 3 bases, with 13 bases between them. This CDR3 is built from 16 residues. Germline lookup yields CDR1 LNHDA and CDR2 SQIVND (reference sequence). CDR3 amino acids: CASSIGPQGFNQPQHF. CDR3 DNA sequence: TGTGCCAGTAGTATAGGCCCACAGGGTTTCAATCAGCCCCAGCATTTT.

V is TRBV7-8 and J is TRBJ1-1; possibly TRBD1 for D (5 bases). Trimming shortened V by 1 base and J by 8 bases, and 14 bases separated the two germline ends. This CDR3 has 14 residues. Per germline, CDR1 SGHVS and CDR2 FQNEAQ. The CDR3 loop is CASSLGPQGLEAFF. CDR3 coding DNA: TGTGCCAGCAGCTTAGGGCCCCAGGGCTTGGAAGCTTTCTTT.

The chain links TRBV19 to TRBJ2-2, with D possibly TRBD2 on 6 matching bases. The length of the CDR3 is 15 residues. Trimming took off 7 bases at V and 7 bases at J, with 19 bases between the two ends. The germline V gene has CDR1 LNHDA and CDR2 SQIVND (reference sequence). CDR3 region: CASNAVEGISGELFF. The CDR3 region has the DNA TGTGCCAGTAATGCGGTGGAGGGTATCAGCGGGGAGCTGTTTTTT.